The 30 T cell receptor beta chains given below trace back to one sample, sequenced in a study of CD8 T cells in Susac syndrome. RNA in amounts of roughly 0.5 to 1 ug was reverse transcribed with random hexamers. TCRdb re-analysed the immunoSEQ multiplex PCR reads in MiXCR, keeping a single row per CDR3 protein. The sample lists around 130,000 distinct CDR3 sequences; 85% to 95% were seen once. The sequencing sample was made of CD4+ T cells from PBMCs. All receptors come from a human donor with multiple sclerosis.

The chain has TRBV30 and TRBJ1-1, with a tentative D call TRBD1 (6 bases). Trimming stripped 3 bases from V and 4 bases from J, with 12 bases between. The germline CDR1 and CDR2 sequences are GTSNPN and SVGIG (reference sequence). This CDR3 is 13 amino acids long. The CDR3 region is CAWSVQGTTEAFF. CDR3 DNA sequence: TGTGCCTGGAGCGTTCAGGGGACCACTGAAGCTTTCTTT.

The chain carries TRBV11-2 and TRBJ1-3; a weak D match, TRBD1 (6 bases). The CDR3 has 17 residues. Germline lookup yields CDR1 SGHAT and CDR2 FQNNGV. The V end was cut by 0 bases, the J end by 0 bases, with 12 bases between. The CDR3 bases are TGTGCCAGCAGCTTAGATGGGGGCAGGCCCTCTGGAAACACCATATATTTT. Protein sequence: CASSLDGGRPSGNTIYF.

The V gene is TRBV3-1, the J gene TRBJ1-1; 11 nucleotides line up with TRBD1. The germline V gene encodes CDR1 LGHDT and CDR2 YNNKEL (reference sequence). V lost 4 bases and J lost 2; bases outside the gene matches: 6. There are 16 residues in the CDR3. In nucleotides, the CDR3 is TGTGCCAGCAGCCGGACAGGGGGCGTTCCAAACACTGAAGCTTTCTTT. Amino acids: CASSRTGGVPNTEAFF.

The J gene is TRBJ2-3, the V gene TRBV15; 14 bases agree with TRBD2. The CDR3 length is 16 residues. Per germline, CDR1 LNHNV and CDR2 YYDKDF (reference sequence). Losses at the gene ends were 3 bases for V and 3 bases for J; bases not matched to a gene: 2. CDR3 nucleotide sequence: TGTGCCACCAGCAGTAGACTAGCGGGGGGGACAGATACGCAGTATTTT. This gives the protein CATSSRLAGGTDTQYF.

V is TRBV12-3 or TRBV12-4 and J is TRBJ1-1; D is unclear. Trimming removed 2 bases from V and 3 bases from J, with 7 bases in between. The CDR3 runs to 13 residues. As DNA, the CDR3 is TGTGCCAGCAGTTTAAAACCGGACACTGAAGCTTTCTTT. It specifies CASSLKPDTEAFF.

The rearrangement uses TRBV5-1 and TRBJ2-7; D unresolved. The CDR3 runs to 14 residues. Per the germline V gene, CDR1 is SGHRS and CDR2 is YFSETQ. V lost 0 bases and J 2 bases, leaving 9 bases between the germline ends. The CDR3 region has the DNA TGCGCCAGCAGCTTGGAAGGCAGTACCTACGAGCAGTACTTC. Translation: CASSLEGSTYEQYF.

The gene calls are TRBV6-2 or TRBV6-3 and TRBJ1-1; D gene ambiguous. Germline CDR1 MNHEY, CDR2 SVGEGT. The CDR3 length is 12 residues. The V and J ends lost 0 bases and 6 bases respectively, with 5 bases between them. CDR3 DNA sequence: TGTGCCAGCAGTTACTCCTCCCCTGAAGCTTTCTTT. It specifies CASSYSSPEAFF.

The chain couples TRBV5-1 to TRBJ1-2; 9 nucleotides match TRBD1. V dropped 4 bases and J dropped 2; count of bases not matched to a gene: 6. Germline loops: CDR1 SGHRS, CDR2 YFSETQ. The CDR3 totals 15 residues. The CDR3 protein is CASSGGQGTNYGYTF. In nucleotides, the CDR3 is TGCGCCAGCAGCGGGGGACAGGGAACGAACTATGGCTACACCTTC.

The chain has TRBV3-1 and TRBJ2-5; 8 bases are shared with TRBD2. The CDR3 is 15 residues long. The germline gives CDR1 LGHDT, CDR2 YNNKEL (reference sequence). V shed 0 bases and J 5 bases; nucleotides not matched to a gene: 5. Here the CDR3 DNA reads TGTGCCAGCAGCCAAGACAGCGGGGGCTCGGAGACCCAGTACTTC. Protein: CASSQDSGGSETQYF.

This clonotype appeared once. The DNA of the CDR3 is TGTGCCAGCAGCCAAGTCGGCGACAGGGGGCCCGATGAGCAGTTCTTC. It is translated as CASSQVGDRGPDEQFF. This sequence joins TRBV4-2 and TRBJ2-1; 10 bases are shared with TRBD1. The CDR3 length is 16 residues. Germline CDR1 and CDR2: LGHNA and YNFKEQ. Trimming cost V 1 base and J 8 bases; bases outside gene matches: 8.

J is TRBJ2-2 and V is TRBV6-1; 10 bases fit TRBD2. Per the germline V gene, CDR1 is MNHNS and CDR2 is SASEGT. This CDR3 has 15 amino acids. The V and J ends lost 3 bases and 5 bases, in that order; junction bases with no gene match: 3. Here the CDR3 reads CASSEGLARTGELFF. CDR3 sequence (DNA): TGTGCCAGCAGTGAGGGACTAGCGAGAACCGGGGAGCTGTTTTTT.

V is TRBV27 and J is TRBJ2-5, with a tentative D call TRBD1 (6 bases). The CDR3 length is 12 residues. The ends were cut back, 6 bases at V and 1 base at J, with 6 bases in the middle. Germline V CDR1 and CDR2: MNHEY, SMNVEV (reference sequence). The CDR3 DNA follows: TGTGCCAGCAGAGGGGGCCAAGAGACCCAGTACTTC. Residues: CASRGGQETQYF.

The chain has TRBV20-1 and TRBJ2-1, with D uncertain. Germline-derived CDR1 and CDR2 are DFQATT and SNEGSKA (reference sequence). The CDR3 loop spans 15 amino acids. V was shortened by 2 bases and J by 6 bases, with 17 bases between the two germline ends. CDR3 region: CSARKDKKVVNEQFF. In DNA, the CDR3 is TGCAGTGCTAGAAAAGACAAAAAGGTGGTCAATGAGCAGTTCTTC.

The chain uses TRBV11-2 and TRBJ2-7; 7 positions match TRBD1. CDR3 length: 16 residues. Germline-derived CDR1 and CDR2 are SGHAT and FQNNGV. The V and J ends lost 5 bases and 3 bases, in that order; junction bases with no gene match: 13. The CDR3 here is CASSPISRTGLYEQYF. As DNA, the CDR3 is TGTGCCAGCAGCCCTATTTCCCGGACAGGTCTCTACGAGCAGTACTTC.

The chain links TRBV7-2 to TRBJ2-2, with D perhaps matching TRBD1 (5 bases). This CDR3 is built from 15 residues. Trimming pared 5 bases from V and 6 bases from J, leaving 16 bases between. Germline-derived CDR1 and CDR2 are SGHTA and FQGNSA. The CDR3 region is CASSASRDSAGELFF. The CDR3 DNA reads TGTGCCAGCAGCGCAAGCAGGGATTCGGCCGGGGAGCTGTTTTTT. Variable domain in full (rest from reference TRBV7-2 and TRBJ2-2): GAGVSQSPSNKVTEKGKDVELRCDPISGHTALYWYRQSLGQGLEFLIYFQGNSAPDKSGLPSDRFSAERTGGSVSTLTIQRTQQEDSAVYLCASSASRDSAGELFFGEGSRLTVL.

CDR3 sequence (DNA): TGCAGCGCCTCGTCTAGCAATCAGCCCCAGCATTTT. Its translation: CSASSSNQPQHF. V is TRBV29-1 and J is TRBJ1-5; D remains unclear. CDR1 and CDR2 from the germline V gene are SQVTM and ANQGSEA. The CDR3 has 12 residues. V lost 7 bases, J lost 0 bases, and 7 bases lay in between.

This clonotype was detected a few times. V and J are TRBV6-1 and TRBJ2-3, with 10 bases matching TRBD2. Germline V gene sequence: CDR1 MNHNS, CDR2 SASEGT. The CDR3 sequence is 13 residues long. Unmatched junction bases numbered 6, after V lost 5 bases and J lost 10 bases. CDR3 sequence: CASSLGTSVAQYF. CDR3 coding DNA: TGTGCCAGCAGTTTAGGGACTAGCGTGGCGCAGTATTTT.

The gene calls are TRBV5-4 and TRBJ1-2, with 7 bases identical to TRBD1. Trimming cost V 4 bases and J 4 bases; bases outside gene matches: 7. This CDR3 spans 14 amino acids. Germline lookup yields CDR1 SGHNT and CDR2 YYREEE (reference sequence). The CDR3 here is CASSQTGAGYGYTF. The CDR3 nucleotides read TGTGCCAGCAGCCAAACAGGGGCGGGCTATGGCTACACCTTC. The complete variable domain, with remaining parts taken from reference TRBV5-4 and TRBJ1-2, reads ETGVTQSPTHLIKTRGQQVTLRCSSQSGHNTVSWYQQALGQGPQFIFQYYREEENGRGNFPPRFSGLQFPNYSSELNVNALELDDSALYLCASSQTGAGYGYTFGSGTRLTVV.

The chain has TRBV7-2 and TRBJ1-6; TRBD1 matches 8 bases. The CDR3 runs 14 residues. V shed 3 bases, J shed 10 bases, and the junction held 5 bases outside the gene matches. From germline, CDR1 is SGHTA and CDR2 FQGNSA. The CDR3 DNA follows: TGTGCCAGCAGCTTGGACAGGGTGGGATCACCCCTCCACTTT. Amino acid sequence: CASSLDRVGSPLHF.

CDR3 coding DNA: TGTGCCAGCTCCAGGGGACAGGGGGCTTCTAGGAACATTCAGTACTTC. As protein: CASSRGQGASRNIQYF. The gene calls are TRBV12-3 or TRBV12-4 and TRBJ2-4; the match to TRBD1 covers 12 bases. After removal of 8 bases from V and 7 bases from J, the junction contained 12 bases not matched to a gene. This CDR3 contains 16 residues.

The chain joins TRBV2 to TRBJ2-5; 8 bases agree with TRBD2. CDR3 length: 13 residues. The germline CDR1 and CDR2 sequences are SNHLY and FYNNEI. V was pared by 7 bases and J by 5 bases, with 6 bases of the junction left unmatched. For the CDR3, the DNA is TGTGCCAGCAACCGGGAGGGGTGGGAGACCCAGTACTTC. Translated, it gives CASNREGWETQYF. The complete variable domain, with remaining parts taken from reference TRBV2 and TRBJ2-5, reads EPEVTQTPSHQVTQMGQEVILRCVPISNHLYFYWYRQILGQKVEFLVSFYNNEISEKSEIFDDQFSVERPDGSNFTLKIRSTKLEDSAMYFCASNREGWETQYFGPGTRLLVL.

This chain connects TRBV29-1 to TRBJ2-7; D unresolved. The V and J ends lost 4 bases and 0 bases respectively, with 4 bases between them. CDR3 length: 11 residues. Germline loops: CDR1 SQVTM, CDR2 ANQGSEA. The DNA of the CDR3 is TGCAGCGTTGGCTACTCCTACGAGCAGTACTTC. Translated: CSVGYSYEQYF.

V gene TRBV30 combines with J gene TRBJ1-6, with 7 bases identical to TRBD1. The CDR3 is 20 residues long. Germline lookup yields CDR1 GTSNPN and CDR2 SVGIG (reference sequence). V lost 4 bases and J lost 9; bases outside the gene matches: 27. Here the CDR3 reads CAWNQGKRSRYEGASSPLHF. The CDR3 coding sequence is TGTGCCTGGAATCAGGGAAAGAGGAGTCGCTATGAGGGGGCCAGTTCACCCCTCCACTTT.

This chain connects TRBV20-1 to TRBJ2-7; 11 bases match TRBD2. The germline CDR1 and CDR2 sequences are DFQATT and SNEGSKA (reference sequence). Losses at the gene ends were 5 bases for V and 3 bases for J; bases not matched to a gene: 6. This CDR3 is built from 14 residues. The CDR3 here is CSAQGGLADYEQYF. CDR3 nucleotide sequence: TGCAGTGCTCAAGGGGGACTAGCGGACTACGAGCAGTACTTC.

V gene TRBV7-3 combines with J gene TRBJ1-1; the match to TRBD1 covers 8 bases. The CDR3 runs to 14 residues. Germline CDR1 is SGHTA and CDR2 is FQGTGA. V trimming: 6 bases; J trimming: 0 bases; junction bases outside the gene matches: 3. CDR3 sequence: CASRVGQVNTEAFF. In DNA, the CDR3 is TGTGCCAGCAGAGTGGGACAGGTGAACACTGAAGCTTTCTTT.

This chain connects TRBV7-8 to TRBJ2-3, with D unclear. V lost 2 bases and J 6 bases, leaving 6 bases between the germline ends. Germline CDR1 reads SGHVS; CDR2 reads FQNEAQ. The CDR3 has 12 amino acids. The CDR3 sequence: CASSLSADTQYF. CDR3 in DNA: TGTGCCAGCAGCTTATCCGCGGATACGCAGTATTTT.

This chain joins TRBV9 and TRBJ1-1, with 8 bases aligning to TRBD1. The V and J ends lost 3 bases and 10 bases, in that order; junction bases with no gene match: 5. Germline V CDR1 and CDR2: SGDLS, YYNGEE. The CDR3 covers 12 residues. CDR3 region: CASSGGDRTAFF. DNA of the CDR3: TGTGCCAGCAGCGGGGGGGACAGGACAGCTTTCTTT.

The chain carries TRBV14 and TRBJ2-7; D is possibly TRBD2 (6 bases). V was pared by 5 bases and J by 5 bases, with 13 bases between. Germline-derived CDR1 and CDR2 are SGHDN and FVKESK. CDR3 length: 13 residues. CDR3 in amino acids: CASSGTSRNEQYF. The CDR3 nucleotides read TGTGCCAGCAGCGGAACTAGCCGCAACGAGCAGTACTTC.

The chain has TRBV4-3 and TRBJ2-1; D remains ambiguous. This CDR3 has 14 residues. CDR1 is LGHNA and CDR2 is YSLEER in the germline V gene. Trimming shortened V by 1 base and J by 7 bases, and 11 bases separated the two germline ends. The CDR3 bases are TGCGCCAGCAGCCAAGTCGGAGTTTTAAATGAGCAGTTCTTC. Encoded protein: CASSQVGVLNEQFF.

This sequence joins TRBV7-9 and TRBJ1-1; no clear D. In germline, CDR1 is SEHNR, CDR2 FQNEAQ (reference sequence). V was shortened by 5 bases and J by 1 base, with 11 bases between the two germline ends. This CDR3 is 14 amino acids long. CDR3 nucleotides: TGTGCCAGCAGCCCGACCACTCGGAACACTGAAGCTTTCTTT. Protein product: CASSPTTRNTEAFF.